The subject of this entry is one T cell receptor (beta chain). CDR1 and CDR2 (germline): SGHKS, YYEKEE (reference sequence). With V trimmed by 7 bases and J by 7 bases, 11 bases remained unmatched. CDR3 length equals 15 residues. This record belongs to a study of blood T cell repertoires in COVID-19. Produced via immunoSEQ multiplex PCR; TCRdb's table is partial and in-frame only. The table lists more than 350,000 clones, approximately 91% of them singletons. Sample: PBMCs or T cells enriched from blood (not recorded which). The rearrangement links TRBV5-5 to TRBJ2-2; 9 bases agree with TRBD2. This receptor was obtained from a woman between 18 and 29 years old who had been exposed to COVID-19. DNA of the CDR3: TGTGCCAGCTACCCGCGGGAGGGTGAAGGCGGGGAGCTGTTTTTT. Its translation: CASYPREGEGGELFF.